Below are 12 T cell receptor beta chains sequenced from a single sample in a study of response to subunit inactivated influenza vaccine. TCRdb re-analysed the RT-PCR reads in MiXCR, keeping a single row per CDR3 protein. The sample records roughly 190,000 distinct CDR3 sequences, 14% being singletons. Sample: CD8+ T cells sorted from PBMCs, taken more than 4 days after vaccination. The receptors here all came from a man aged 45-65 years who received an inactivated influenza vaccine.

This clonotype appeared many times. V gene TRBV11-2 combines with J gene TRBJ2-4, with 8 bases matching TRBD2. This CDR3 spans 14 amino acids. Germline loops: CDR1 SGHAT, CDR2 FQNNGV. V dropped 7 bases and J dropped 8; count of bases not matched to a gene: 10. The CDR3 loop is CASTGGAALDIQYF. DNA for the CDR3: TGTGCCAGCACCGGGGGGGCCGCACTAGACATTCAGTACTTC.

This clonotype turned up a few times. This chain joins TRBV6-5 and TRBJ2-3; D is unresolved. Trimming shortened V by 2 bases and J by 4 bases, and 16 bases separated the two germline ends. The V gene's germline CDR1 is MNHEY and CDR2 SVGAGI. The CDR3 runs 16 residues. CDR3 DNA: TGTGCCAGCAGTTACCCGGGTCTCGTCCTCCCAGATACGCAGTATTTT. Its translation: CASSYPGLVLPDTQYF.

Only a few counts were recorded for this clonotype. The chain combines TRBV12-3 or TRBV12-4 with TRBJ2-1; TRBD1 is a possible D gene (7 bases). The CDR3 has 15 amino acids. V was clipped by 6 bases and J by 4 bases, with 16 bases between them. The CDR3 DNA reads as TGTGCCAGCAGCCAGGGGGGCGGACAGTACAATGAGCAGTTCTTC. This translates into CASSQGGGQYNEQFF.

V gene TRBV12-3 or TRBV12-4 combines with J gene TRBJ1-2, with unresolved D. The ends were cut back, 6 bases at V and 4 bases at J, with 12 bases in the middle. The CDR3 runs 13 residues. CDR3 in amino acids: CASRPPGIYGYTF. The DNA for the CDR3 is TGTGCCAGCAGGCCGCCGGGGATCTATGGCTACACCTTC.

The sample holds a few counts of this clonotype. The CDR3 region is CSAPRGGTGNEQYF. In DNA, the CDR3 is TGCAGTGCTCCGAGAGGGGGGACAGGGAACGAGCAGTACTTC. The rearrangement links TRBV20-1 to TRBJ2-7, with 9 bases matching TRBD1. V lost 5 bases, J lost 5 bases, and 10 bases stayed unmatched. The germline gives CDR1 DFQATT, CDR2 SNEGSKA (reference sequence). This CDR3 region has 14 residues.

V gene TRBV5-1 combines with J gene TRBJ1-2; TRBD1 matches at 10 bases. V shed 4 bases, J shed 3 bases, and the junction held 6 bases outside the gene matches. This CDR3 is 15 amino acids long. Germline-derived CDR1 and CDR2 are SGHRS and YFSETQ. The CDR3 region has the DNA TGCGCCAGCAGCCTGACCGGGACAGGGGACTATGGCTACACCTTC. It translates to CASSLTGTGDYGYTF.

This clonotype has a handful of counts. V is TRBV7-9 and J is TRBJ2-7, with 8 bases lining up with TRBD2. CDR3 length equals 15 residues. Germline CDR1 SEHNR, CDR2 FQNEAQ (reference sequence). J was trimmed by 2 bases and V by 5 bases; bases with no gene match: 8. CDR3 loop: CASSPTSGNTYEQYF. CDR3 nucleotides: TGTGCCAGCAGCCCAACTAGCGGTAACACCTACGAGCAGTACTTC.

This clonotype was seen ten or more times. CDR3 DNA: TGTGCCAGCAGCCACTACACAGGCGACAATCAGCCCCAGCATTTT. This encodes CASSHYTGDNQPQHF. J is TRBJ1-5 and V is TRBV7-2; TRBD1 is a possible D gene (5 bases). The CDR3 sequence is 15 residues long. V dropped 5 bases and J dropped 3 bases, with 14 bases sitting between them. Looked up from germline, CDR1 is SGHTA and CDR2 is FQGNSA.

The sample holds a few counts of this clonotype. J is TRBJ2-1 and V is TRBV4-3; D possibly matches TRBD1 or TRBD2 (5 bases each). The CDR3 runs 16 residues. V was pared by 4 bases and J by 0 bases, with 13 bases between. Looked up from germline, CDR1 is LGHNA and CDR2 is YSLEER. The CDR3 coding sequence is TGCGCCAGCAGCCCGTCGGGGCAGAGCTCCTACAATGAGCAGTTCTTC. Translating gives CASSPSGQSSYNEQFF.

This clonotype was recorded a few times. V is TRBV6-5 and J is TRBJ2-1, with 10 nucleotides matching TRBD2. The V gene's germline CDR1 is MNHEY and CDR2 SVGAGI. CDR3 length: 15 amino acids. V lost 5 bases and J lost 8; bases outside the gene matches: 9. Here the CDR3 DNA reads TGTGCCAGCAGTCCCCCTAGCGGGAGTCTCTATGAGCAGTTCTTC. This encodes CASSPPSGSLYEQFF.

V usage is TRBV30 and J usage is TRBJ2-5; 7 bases are shared with TRBD2. The CDR3 is made up of 13 amino acids. Germline trimming cut 0 bases from V and 5 bases from J; bases unmatched to any gene: 3. Germline values: CDR1 GTSNPN, CDR2 SVGIG (reference sequence). CDR3 region: CAWSVLGGETQYF. DNA for the CDR3: TGTGCCTGGAGTGTCCTGGGAGGGGAGACCCAGTACTTC.

V and J are TRBV9 and TRBJ2-2; no firm D call. The CDR3 has 15 residues. CDR1 is SGDLS, CDR2 YYNGEE, per germline. Trimming removed 1 base from V and 2 bases from J, with 9 bases in between. The CDR3 sequence is CASSVSLLNTGELFF. CDR3 DNA sequence: TGTGCCAGCAGCGTAAGTCTACTTAACACCGGGGAGCTGTTTTTT.